Listed here are 20 T cell receptor beta chains from one sample, sequenced in a study of spatial heterogeneity in lung cancer (dated by TCRdb to the late 2010s). Antigen specificity for these receptors is unknown. Results the study describes overall, beyond this receptor: The number of expanded intratumoral alpha and beta TCRs correlated with the tumor nonsynonymous mutation count.

Taken with the paper, the label for time point translates to: sample taken at primary tumor resection. The method behind the library was 5' RACE. TCRdb shows the sequencer as NextSeq 500. Through fastp at Q25 and MiXCR, TCRdb rebuilt clones from the public reads, retaining in-frame beta chains. Each CDR3 protein appears once, grouped with its most common genes and DNA. The sample records fewer than 6,000 distinct CDR3 sequences, just under 30% of which are singletons. About 26% of the sample is held by the ten biggest clonotypes. This material consisted of lung tumor tissue, taken at surgery. These receptors all stem from a female donor with early-stage non-small cell lung cancer.

By sample fraction, this clonotype is medium-sized. This chain joins TRBV9 and TRBJ2-7, with TRBD1 identical over 11 bases. The CDR3 is made up of 13 amino acids. Germline V lookup: CDR1 SGDLS, CDR2 YYNGEE. Unmatched junction bases numbered 2, after V lost 5 bases and J lost 4 bases. This CDR3 reads CASSGQGAYEQYF. CDR3 DNA: TGTGCCAGCAGTGGACAGGGGGCGTACGAGCAGTACTTC.

This clonotype qualifies as medium-sized. The chain uses TRBV4-3 and TRBJ2-5; no clear D. The germline V and J ends were trimmed by 0 bases and 4 bases, with 12 bases remaining between them. The length of the CDR3 is 15 residues. Per germline, CDR1 LGHNA and CDR2 YSLEER. Here the CDR3 reads CASSQDLRPLETQYF. In DNA, the CDR3 is TGCGCCAGCAGCCAAGATCTTAGGCCCTTAGAGACCCAGTACTTC.

This clonotype is termed medium-sized. This chain joins TRBV6-1 and TRBJ2-1, with 14 bases identical to TRBD2. The CDR3 has 16 residues. V lost 6 bases to trimming and J lost 6 bases; unmatched junction nucleotides: 7. CDR1 and CDR2 from the germline V gene are MNHNS and SASEGT. CDR3 sequence (DNA): TGTGCCAGCAGGTCTAGACTAGCGGGGGGGCCCAATGAGCAGTTCTTC. Amino acids: CASRSRLAGGPNEQFF.

The sample holds many counts of this clonotype. The V call is TRBV4-3, the J call TRBJ2-3; TRBD1 or TRBD2 may be the D gene (5 bases each). Germline CDR1 is LGHNA and CDR2 is YSLEER. Trimming cost V 0 bases and J 7 bases, with 14 bases left between them. The CDR3 sequence is 15 residues long. In DNA form, the CDR3 reads TGCGCCAGCAGCCAAGATGCCGGGGCCTCCAATACGCAGTATTTT. This gives the protein CASSQDAGASNTQYF.

By share, this clonotype ranks as medium-sized. The rearrangement links TRBV10-3 to TRBJ1-6; TRBD1 matches at 10 bases. The length of the CDR3 is 16 residues. Germline-derived CDR1 and CDR2 are ENHRY and SYGVKD. The ends lost 6 bases at V and 0 bases at J; junction bases unmatched: 2. The CDR3 sequence is CAIRGQGSSYNSPLHF. The CDR3 region has the DNA TGTGCCATCAGGGGACAGGGGAGCTCCTATAATTCACCCCTCCACTTT.

The V gene is TRBV6-1, the J gene TRBJ1-1; the match to TRBD1 covers 7 bases. Germline-derived CDR1 and CDR2 are MNHNS and SASEGT. The CDR3 totals 15 residues. Trimming removed 8 bases from V and 2 bases from J; junction bases left unmatched: 11. The CDR3 region has the DNA TGTGCCAGCGGGAGGGCAGGGGGTTTCAACACTGAAGCTTTCTTT. Encoded protein: CASGRAGGFNTEAFF.

In this sample, this clonotype is medium-sized. Compared with germline, one end of the junction differs, possibly owing to a read error. The CDR3 protein is CASRIVPRGLIEAFF. The CDR3 DNA sequence: TGTGCCAGTAGGATAGTCCCCAGGGGGCTGATTGAAGCTTTCTTT. The chain has TRBV19 and TRBJ1-1; 8 nucleotides line up with TRBD1. The germline V gene has CDR1 LNHDA and CDR2 SQIVND (reference sequence). The CDR3 is made up of 15 amino acids.

By share, this clonotype ranks as medium-sized (0.01 to 0.1%). One junction end disagrees with the germline gene, perhaps due to a read error. This chain connects TRBV6-6 to TRBJ2-7; D may be TRBD2 (6 bases). In germline, CDR1 is MNHNY, CDR2 SVGAGI (reference sequence). The CDR3 sequence is 16 residues long. CDR3 residues: CASGYYPGLAPREQYF. CDR3 in DNA: TGTGCCAGCGGTTACTACCCGGGACTCGCCCCCCGCGAGCAGTACTTC.

About this clonotype: A read error is possible here, since a much larger clone lies one base away. The chain employs TRBV20-1 and TRBJ2-7; 7 nucleotides align to TRBD1. CDR1 DFQATT and CDR2 SNEGSKA come from the germline V gene (reference sequence). V was pared by 5 bases and J by 5 bases, with 12 bases of the junction left unmatched. The CDR3 length is 14 residues. The CDR3 DNA is TGCAGTGCTTACCCGACAGGGCGGAGAAACGAGCAGTACTTC. Encoded protein: CSAYPTGRRNEQYF.

By share, this clonotype ranks as medium-sized. This sequence joins TRBV27 and TRBJ2-3; 7 bases map to TRBD1. V was pared by 7 bases and J by 2 bases, with 6 bases of the junction left unmatched. CDR1 and CDR2 (germline): MNHEY, SMNVEV (reference sequence). The CDR3 is 14 amino acids. For the CDR3, the DNA is TGTGCCAGCACCCCGGACAGGACCACAGATACGCAGTATTTT. It yields the protein CASTPDRTTDTQYF.

In its sample, this clonotype is large (0.1 to 1%). The V call is TRBV7-9, the J call TRBJ2-1; D is possibly TRBD2 (6 bases). The CDR3 has 13 residues. The V end was cut by 3 bases, the J end by 9 bases, with 12 bases between. Germline CDR1 is SEHNR and CDR2 is FQNEAQ (reference sequence). CDR3 sequence (DNA): TGTGCCAGCAGCTTTTCGGGGGATGGTGAGCAGTTCTTC. Translated: CASSFSGDGEQFF.

This clonotype has ten or more counts. The chain joins TRBV6-5 to TRBJ2-3; TRBD1 or TRBD2 may be the D gene (5 bases each). Deletions cut 6 bases from V and 0 bases from J, with 19 bases between. The germline V gene has CDR1 MNHEY and CDR2 SVGAGI. The CDR3 covers 17 residues. The CDR3 DNA follows: TGTGCCAGCAGACCCCCAGCGGTGGGGCGTAGCACAGATACGCAGTATTTT. Its protein is CASRPPAVGRSTDTQYF.

By sample fraction, this clonotype is medium-sized. J is TRBJ2-7 and V is TRBV18; the match to TRBD1 covers 9 bases. J gave up 0 bases and V 3 bases, and 6 bases lay outside the gene matches. The germline V gene has CDR1 KGHSH and CDR2 LQKENI. The length of the CDR3 is 16 residues. In nucleotides, the CDR3 is TGTGCCAGCTCACCCAGGACAGGGGAAATCTCCTACGAGCAGTACTTC. Residues: CASSPRTGEISYEQYF. Full variable domain (outside the CDR3, taken from reference TRBV18 and TRBJ2-7): NAGVMQNPRHLVRRRGQEARLRCSPMKGHSHVYWYRQLPEEGLKFMVYLQKENIIDESGMPKERFSAEFPKEGPSILRIQQVVRGDSAAYFCASSPRTGEISYEQYFGPGTRLTVT.

This clonotype is deemed medium-sized. V gene TRBV5-4 combines with J gene TRBJ1-4; no clear D gene. The CDR3 spans 14 residues. The V and J ends lost 4 bases and 5 bases respectively, with 12 bases between them. Looked up from germline, CDR1 is SGHNT and CDR2 is YYREEE (reference sequence). In DNA form, the CDR3 reads TGTGCCAGCAGCGTGGACTCTTGGAATGAAAAACTGTTTTTT. This codes for CASSVDSWNEKLFF.

This clonotype was detected ten times or more. The chain uses TRBV27 and TRBJ2-3; D could derive from TRBD1 or TRBD2 (5 bases each). The V end lost 3 bases, the J end lost 1 base, and 11 bases lay between the germline ends. The CDR3 covers 15 residues. Per the germline V gene, CDR1 is MNHEY and CDR2 is SMNVEV (reference sequence). As DNA, the CDR3 is TGTGCCAGCAGTTTCAGAGGGGTCGGCACAGATACGCAGTATTTT. Translated, it gives CASSFRGVGTDTQYF.

By sample share, this clonotype is medium-sized. J is TRBJ2-1 and V is TRBV29-1; no reliable D call. V was shortened by 0 bases and J by 0 bases, with 12 bases between the two germline ends. In germline, CDR1 is SQVTM, CDR2 ANQGSEA. The CDR3 runs 16 residues. This chain's CDR3 is CSVEDPGRTSYNEQFF. The DNA of the CDR3 is TGCAGCGTTGAAGATCCCGGGCGAACCTCCTACAATGAGCAGTTCTTC.

This clonotype was counted at least ten times. The V and J genes are TRBV12-2 and TRBJ1-1; the table names TRBD1, a call not compared with the DNA. TRBV12-2 is labeled a pseudogene. The CDR3 totals 15 residues. CDR3 in amino acids: CASRLARQQNTEAFF. CDR3 DNA sequence: TGTGCAAGTCGCTTAGCCAGACAGCAGAACACTGAAGCTTTCTTT.

The V gene is TRBV5-5, the J gene TRBJ2-3; TRBD2 matches at 8 bases. Trimming removed 0 bases from V and 2 bases from J; junction bases left unmatched: 5. Per the germline V gene, CDR1 is SGHKS and CDR2 is YYEKEE (reference sequence). The CDR3 has 16 residues. CDR3 DNA: TGTGCCAGCAGCTTGGGGCGGGGGGCCTACACAGATACGCAGTATTTT. This encodes CASSLGRGAYTDTQYF.

V is TRBV20-1 and J is TRBJ1-3; 8 nucleotides align to TRBD1. Trimming at V came to 6 bases and at J to 0 bases, leaving 7 bases not matched to a gene. This CDR3 is built from 15 residues. The germline V gene encodes CDR1 DFQATT and CDR2 SNEGSKA (reference sequence). This CDR3 reads CSAPQGAGSGNTIYF. CDR3 DNA sequence: TGCAGTGCGCCTCAGGGGGCAGGCTCTGGAAACACCATATATTTT.

This clonotype showed up many times. The chain recombines TRBV20-1 with TRBJ1-5; unclear D gene. V lost 6 bases, J lost 3 bases, and 9 bases lay in between. The CDR3 loop spans 12 amino acids. The V gene's germline CDR1 is DFQATT and CDR2 SNEGSKA (reference sequence). The CDR3 protein is CSAPRNNQPQHF. The CDR3 region has the DNA TGCAGTGCACCGCGGAACAATCAGCCCCAGCATTTT.